This TCR beta chain comes out of a study of blood T cells in healthy people across ages. Through a sample-barcoded 5' primer and a J-beta primer mix, a second PCR was run for roughly 7 to 12 cycles. TCRdb redid the calling of the 5' RACE reads with MiXCR, one entry per CDR3 protein. Of around 990,000 distinct CDR3 sequences in the sample, 30% to 40% were seen once. The CDR3 spans 17 residues. Trimming took 7 bases from V and 4 from J, leaving 25 bases between them. Russia was home to the donors, healthy Caucasian individuals aged roughly 6 to 95. The genes are TRBV12-3 or TRBV12-4 and TRBJ1-1; TRBD1 might be the D (6 bases). Sequenced: blood. The TCR sequence derives from a man aged 18 to 30 in good health. The CDR3 nucleotides are TGTGCCAGCACCTTGAGGGGGACCTTCGAAGGTAGCACTGAAGCTTTCTTT. Protein sequence: CASTLRGTFEGSTEAFF.